One sample yielded the 2 T cell receptor beta chains listed below, sequenced in a study of cytomegalovirus exposure and HLA in healthy donors. The PCR used 60 Vbeta and 13 Jbeta primers. Data came from immunoSEQ multiplex PCR; TCRdb stores just in-frame clones and leaves some out. This repertoire comprises approximately 130,000 clones; its ten largest clones make up 1.5% to 2%. Sequencing was carried out using PBMCs. Every receptor here comes from a woman aged 55-69 years in good health and CMV-seronegative.

V and J are TRBV5-1 and TRBJ2-3; TRBD2 matches at 7 bases. CDR3 length: 17 residues. Germline V gives CDR1 SGHRS, CDR2 YFSETQ. Unmatched junction bases numbered 10, after V lost 0 bases and J lost 3 bases. For the CDR3, the DNA is TGCGCCAGCAGCTTGGCAGGCCTCGGGACTAATACAGATACGCAGTATTTT. Translation gives CASSLAGLGTNTDTQYF.

V usage is TRBV18 and J usage is TRBJ2-5, with TRBD1 matching over 8 bases. The CDR3 runs 13 residues. V gave up 5 bases and J gave up 5 bases; unmatched junction bases: 4. Germline V gene lookup returns CDR1 KGHSH and CDR2 LQKENI. The CDR3 reads CASSGQGRETQYF. The CDR3 DNA follows: TGTGCCAGCTCAGGACAGGGTCGGGAGACCCAGTACTTC.